These T cell receptor beta chains were read from a single sample in a study of cytomegalovirus exposure and HLA in healthy donors. Assay: immunoSEQ multiplex PCR; the TCRdb copy retains only in-frame clones and omits some. The sample yields about 120,000 clones, around 70% seen once. Sequenced input: PBMCs. The receptors stem from a woman aged 45-65 years in good health and CMV-seropositive. Both conserved end residues are part of each CDR3. The D gene is left open where the match is weak. Expanded clones get a size class; other rows say once, few or many, or leave the size out.

v_call	j_call	d_call	clone_size	cdr3_nt	cdr3_aa
TRBV5-1	TRBJ1-1	.	.	TGCGCCAGCAGCTTGGTGGGGCTGAACACTGAAGCTTTCTTT	CASSLVGLNTEAFF
TRBV30	TRBJ2-1	TRBD2	once	TGTGCCTGGAAGGGGACTATCTCGGGGAATGAGCAGTTCTTC	CAWKGTISGNEQFF
TRBV6-6	TRBJ2-5	.	once	TGTGCCAGCACCGGACTGTACCAAGAGACCCAGTACTTC	CASTGLYQETQYF
TRBV28	TRBJ2-7	.	.	TGTGCCAGCGTCCGAGGCTACGAGCAGTACTTC	CASVRGYEQYF
TRBV12-5	TRBJ1-1	.	.	TGTGCTAGTGGTTCAGGACAGCCGAACACTGAAGCTTTCTTT	CASGSGQPNTEAFF
TRBV6-1	TRBJ1-1	TRBD1	few	TGTGCCAGCAGGGACAGGGCGAACACTGAAGCTTTCTTT	CASRDRANTEAFF
TRBV7-2	TRBJ2-1	TRBD2	.	TGTGCCAGCATGGGGAGCGGGAGGAGGTCCTACAATGAGCAGTTCTTC	CASMGSGRRSYNEQFF
TRBV5-1	TRBJ2-1	TRBD1	few	TGCGCCAGCAGCCCGGGACAGGTATACAATGAGCAGTTCTTC	CASSPGQVYNEQFF
TRBV6-1	TRBJ2-7	TRBD1	.	TGTGCCAGCAGTGAAGCCGGGACAGGGTACGAGCAGTACTTC	CASSEAGTGYEQYF
TRBV5-6	TRBJ2-3	.	.	TGTGCCAGCAGCTCAAAAGGACTCTATACGCAGTATTTT	CASSSKGLYTQYF
TRBV4-2	TRBJ1-3	.	.	TGTGCCAGCAGCCAAGGTATCCTGGAGAGCTCTGGAAACACCATATATTTT	CASSQGILESSGNTIYF
TRBV6-4	TRBJ2-1	.	few	TGTGCCAGCAGTACCTCATGGGGCGATGAGCAGTTCTTC	CASSTSWGDEQFF
TRBV19	TRBJ1-1	.	.	TGTGCCAGTAGTTACATCCGACCCCCAAGGGGTGTGTCAACGGACCGTAAAGCTTTCTTT	CASSYIRPPRGVSTDRKAFF
TRBV5-6	TRBJ2-7	.	.	TGTGCCAGCAGTACGAGGAAGGGGACCTACGAGCAGTACTTC	CASSTRKGTYEQYF
TRBV2	TRBJ1-4	TRBD1	once	TGTGCCAGCAGCCTTTTACAGGGGGCTAATGAAAAACTGTTTTTT	CASSLLQGANEKLFF
TRBV10-3	TRBJ1-5	TRBD1	few	TGTGCCATCTGGGCAGGGGGCGTAAATCAGCCCCAGCATTTT	CAIWAGGVNQPQHF
TRBV5-1	TRBJ2-3	.	.	TGCGCCAGCAGCACAGGCGGCAAAGATACGCAGTATTTT	CASSTGGKDTQYF
TRBV11-2	TRBJ1-1	.	.	TGTGCCAGCAGCTTGAGGCAGGGGACTGAAGCTTTCTTT	CASSLRQGTEAFF
TRBV7-2	TRBJ2-5	.	.	TGTGCCAGCAGCTTAGGACACTACCAAGAGACCCAGTACTTC	CASSLGHYQETQYF
TRBV7-2	TRBJ2-1	TRBD2	once	TGTGCCAGCAGCTTAGAAGCTAGCGGGGGGAGGCAGTTCTTC	CASSLEASGGRQFF
TRBV30	TRBJ1-1	TRBD1	.	TGTGCCTCGAACCCGAGGGGGCGGGTTGAGGACACTGAAGCTTTCTTT	CASNPRGRVEDTEAFF
TRBV5-1	TRBJ1-1	TRBD1	few	TGCGCCAGCAGCAACGGACAGGGGAACACTGAAGCTTTCTTT	CASSNGQGNTEAFF
TRBV14	TRBJ2-7	.	.	TGTGCCAGCAGCCAAGATCTGAGGGACGAGCAGTACTTC	CASSQDLRDEQYF
TRBV10-2	TRBJ1-4	TRBD1	.	TGCGCCAGCAGTGACCCCGGGACAGGCGGGAATGAAAAACTGTTTTTT	CASSDPGTGGNEKLFF
TRBV7-2	TRBJ2-1	TRBD1	.	TGTGCCAGCAGCTTGGGGACAGCTATCAATGAGCAGTTCTTC	CASSLGTAINEQFF
TRBV11-2	TRBJ1-2	TRBD1	.	TGTGCCAGCAGCTTAGCGGGACAGGGTAACTATGGCTACACCTTC	CASSLAGQGNYGYTF
TRBV19	TRBJ1-2	.	.	TGTGCCAGTATGGGGAACTACAGGGTCGGGGATGGCTACACCTTC	CASMGNYRVGDGYTF
TRBV2	TRBJ2-5	TRBD1	.	TGTGCCAGCAGACCGGACAGGTCTCAAGAGACCCAGTACTTC	CASRPDRSQETQYF
TRBV7-2	TRBJ2-1	TRBD2	.	TGTGCCAGCAGACTCACTAGCGGGGGGCCGTACAATGAGCAGTTCTTC	CASRLTSGGPYNEQFF
TRBV14	TRBJ1-4	.	.	TGTGCCAGCAGCCGCAGGACGGGGGCAACTAATGAAAAACTGTTTTTT	CASSRRTGATNEKLFF
TRBV15	TRBJ2-1	.	.	TGTGCCACCAGCCCGGGGAGTCAGATTTACAATGAGCAGTTCTTC	CATSPGSQIYNEQFF
TRBV7-3	TRBJ2-1	TRBD2	.	TGTGCCAGCAGCCCCAACTCGGGGGGCTCCTACAATGAGCAGTTCTTC	CASSPNSGGSYNEQFF
TRBV27	TRBJ1-4	.	.	TGTGCCAGCAGTCTCGGACAGACAACTAATGAAAAACTGTTTTTT	CASSLGQTTNEKLFF
TRBV6-1	TRBJ2-1	.	.	TGTGCCAGCAGTGCCCACAGAGGCGGGTATGAGCAGTTCTTC	CASSAHRGGYEQFF
TRBV10-3	TRBJ2-3	TRBD1	.	TGTGCCATCAGCGACAGGGACGGTGCAGATACGCAGTATTTT	CAISDRDGADTQYF
TRBV7-2	TRBJ2-1	.	.	TGTGCCAGCAGCTTAGTAGGGTCTAGCTCTAGTGAGCAGTTCTTC	CASSLVGSSSSEQFF
TRBV7-9	TRBJ1-2	.	.	TGTGCCAGCAGCTTATCGCGGGGGATTGGTGGCTACACCTTC	CASSLSRGIGGYTF
TRBV5-5	TRBJ1-1	TRBD1	.	TGTGCCAGCAGCTTGGGCGGGACAGCTAACACTGAAGCTTTCTTT	CASSLGGTANTEAFF
TRBV5-1	TRBJ2-7	.	.	TGCGCCAGCCAAGTGGAGGGCCTGGGTTACGAGCAGTACTTC	CASQVEGLGYEQYF
TRBV28	TRBJ2-7	TRBD2	.	TGTGCCAGCAGTCCTAGTGATCTAGCGGGGGTCTACGAGCAGTACTTC	CASSPSDLAGVYEQYF
TRBV14	TRBJ1-1	.	.	TGTGCCAGCAGTACAGGTCTCATGAACACTGAAGCTTTCTTT	CASSTGLMNTEAFF
TRBV18	TRBJ1-5	TRBD1	.	TGTGCCAGCTCCCTCACAGGGGACAATCAGCCCCAGCATTTT	CASSLTGDNQPQHF
TRBV7-9	TRBJ2-3	TRBD1	.	TGTGCCAGCAGCCCAACGACAGGGGGCACAGATACGCAGTATTTT	CASSPTTGGTDTQYF
TRBV13	TRBJ2-1	.	.	TGTGCCAGCAGCTTAGGCGGAGGGAGAACCTACAATGAGCAGTTCTTC	CASSLGGGRTYNEQFF
TRBV19	TRBJ2-3	TRBD1	.	TGTGCCAGCTGGGACAGGGGTCGGGCAGATACGCAGTATTTT	CASWDRGRADTQYF